Listed below are T cell receptor beta chains from one sample, sequenced in a study of T cells in Graves' hyperthyroidism and ophthalmopathy. TCRdb itself ran the multiplex PCR reads through MiXCR, one entry per CDR3 protein. Of about 560,000 distinct CDR3 sequences in the sample, around 42% were seen once. Sequencing used peripheral blood or thyroid tissue (not recorded which). The source of these receptors is a woman under 30 with Graves' hyperthyroidism. CDR3s include the opening cysteine and the closing phenylalanine or tryptophan. Fields, in order: J gene, V gene, clone size, D gene, CDR3 protein, CDR3 DNA. D genes are given only for firm matches. Clone size is stated in some rows and not others, as once, few, many or a class when expanded.

TRBJ2-7	TRBV7-2	NA	TRBD1	CASSLSPGQGNHEQYF	TGTGCCAGCAGCTTATCTCCGGGACAGGGGAATCACGAGCAGTACTTC
TRBJ2-2	TRBV20-1	NA	NA	CSASVPQGSGELFF	TGCAGTGCTAGCGTACCCCAGGGTTCCGGGGAGCTGTTTTTT
TRBJ1-2	TRBV29-1	many	NA	CSVMTGPNYGYTF	TGCAGCGTTATGACAGGACCTAACTATGGCTACACCTTC
TRBJ1-5	TRBV7-9	many	NA	CASSYTDQPQHF	TGTGCCAGCAGCTACACGGATCAGCCCCAGCATTTT
TRBJ2-7	TRBV7-9	many	NA	CASSLAGQRRVWDF	TGTGCCAGCAGCTTAGCTGGGCAACGGCGCGTTTGGGACTTC
TRBJ2-5	TRBV19	many	TRBD2	CASSAGLARRETQYF	TGTGCCAGTAGTGCGGGACTAGCGCGGCGCGAGACCCAGTACTTC
TRBJ1-1	TRBV2	NA	NA	CASSELGRGNTEAFF	TGTGCCAGCAGTGAACTTGGCAGGGGCAACACTGAAGCTTTCTTT
TRBJ2-7	TRBV25-1	NA	TRBD1	CASSANSGTGGGFPYEQYF	TGTGCCAGCAGCGCCAATTCCGGGACAGGGGGCGGGTTCCCCTACGAGCAGTACTTC
TRBJ1-5	TRBV7-2	few	NA	CASSLGGGGGQPQHF	TGTGCCAGCAGCTTAGGGGGAGGAGGAGGTCAGCCCCAGCATTTT
TRBJ1-1	TRBV25-1	NA	NA	CAREAPNTEAFF	TGTGCTAGAGAGGCTCCGAACACTGAAGCTTTCTTT
TRBJ1-2	TRBV7-2	once	NA	CASSQDMGYGYTF	TGCGCCAGCAGCCAAGACATGGGCTATGGCTACACCTTC
TRBJ2-2	TRBV7-6	few	NA	CASSLTAPAGELFF	TGTGCCAGCAGCCTAACGGCCCCCGCCGGGGAGCTGTTTTTT
TRBJ1-4	TRBV10-3	many	TRBD1	CAISVGQGGTNEKLFF	TGTGCCATCAGCGTAGGACAGGGTGGAACTAATGAAAAACTGTTTTTT
TRBJ1-2	TRBV4-2	many	NA	CASSQPPGRTPGYGYTF	TGTGCCAGCAGCCAACCCCCCGGAAGGACGCCTGGCTATGGCTACACCTTC
TRBJ2-5	TRBV29-1	NA	NA	CSVDGWTVSAQETQYF	TGCAGCGTTGATGGGTGGACGGTCAGCGCCCAAGAGACCCAGTACTTC
TRBJ2-5	TRBV7-3	NA	NA	CASSRRNQETQYF	TGTGCCAGCAGCCGGAGGAATCAAGAGACCCAGTACTTC
TRBJ2-7	TRBV2	NA	TRBD1	CASSDLGQGAHEQYF	TGTGCCAGCAGTGATTTGGGACAGGGGGCGCATGAGCAGTACTTC
TRBJ1-5	TRBV7-9	NA	TRBD1	CASSSQDRDSNQPQHF	TGTGCCAGCAGCTCCCAAGACAGGGATAGCAATCAGCCCCAGCATTTT
TRBJ1-5	TRBV2	NA	NA	CASSKPSGTPYSNQSQHF	TGTGCCAGCAGTAAACCGTCCGGGACACCGTATAGCAATCAGTCCCAGCATTTT
TRBJ2-5	TRBV7-9	few	NA	CASSLGGFQETQYF	TGTGCCAGCAGCTTAGGGGGGTTCCAAGAGACCCAGTACTTC
TRBJ1-1	TRBV7-2	NA	NA	CASNIARDTEAFF	TGTGCCAGCAACATAGCGAGGGACACTGAAGCTTTCTTT
TRBJ1-5	TRBV5-1	NA	TRBD1	CASRDRGGSNQPQHF	TGCGCCAGCAGGGACAGGGGAGGGAGCAATCAGCCCCAGCATTTT
TRBJ1-4	TRBV7-3	NA	NA	CASSLAGGGKLFF	TGTGCCAGCAGCTTAGCGGGAGGCGGGAAACTGTTTTTT
TRBJ1-2	TRBV29-1	many	TRBD1	CSVDPGQGGTYGYTF	TGCAGCGTTGACCCGGGACAGGGGGGGACCTATGGCTACACCTTC
TRBJ1-1	TRBV11-2	NA	NA	CASSFYISSTEAFF	TGTGCCAGCAGCTTTTATATCTCTAGCACTGAAGCTTTCTTT
TRBJ2-2	TRBV7-6	few	TRBD1	CASSLSRGRPLRYTGELFF	TGTGCCAGCAGCTTAAGCAGGGGGCGTCCCCTACGGTACACCGGGGAGCTGTTTTTT
TRBJ1-5	TRBV7-2	many	NA	CASTQEGSRQPQHF	TGTGCCAGCACCCAAGAGGGTTCGCGTCAGCCCCAGCATTTT
TRBJ2-5	TRBV14	many	NA	CASSPYRVGETQYF	TGTGCCAGCAGCCCGTACAGGGTCGGAGAGACCCAGTACTTC
TRBJ1-6	TRBV7-2	NA	TRBD1	CASSPGDGQGYNSPLHF	TGTGCCAGCAGCCCCGGGGACGGACAGGGATATAATTCACCCCTCCACTTT
TRBJ1-5	TRBV24-1	few	TRBD1	CATPGQGAIGNQPQHF	TGTGCCACCCCCGGACAGGGGGCAATTGGTAATCAGCCCCAGCATTTT
TRBJ1-6	TRBV7-9	few	NA	CASSQAVKGDSPLHF	TGTGCCAGCAGCCAAGCGGTAAAGGGCGATTCACCCCTCCACTTT
TRBJ1-2	TRBV7-9	NA	TRBD1	CASSPLGQVSPLSYGYTF	TGTGCCAGCAGCCCCCTAGGACAGGTCTCCCCCCTTAGCTATGGCTACACCTTC
TRBJ1-5	TRBV7-9	NA	NA	CASSQGGVGAQPQHF	TGTGCCAGCAGCCAAGGAGGCGTGGGCGCGCAGCCCCAGCATTTT
TRBJ2-3	TRBV7-9	NA	NA	CASSLIEEDTQYF	TGTGCCAGCAGCTTAATCGAAGAAGATACGCAGTATTTT
TRBJ2-6	TRBV29-1	NA	NA	CSLTGANVLTF	TGCAGCTTAACTGGGGCCAACGTCCTGACTTTC
TRBJ2-7	TRBV7-9	few	TRBD2	CASSIPFDSGRDKQYF	TGTGCCAGCAGCATCCCCTTTGATAGCGGGAGGGATAAGCAGTACTTC
TRBJ1-2	TRBV7-9	many	NA	CASSPFRTDYYGYTF	TGTGCCAGCAGCCCCTTTCGGACAGACTACTATGGCTACACCTTC
TRBJ2-2	TRBV2	NA	TRBD2	CASGTSGRRAGELFF	TGTGCCAGTGGGACTAGCGGGAGACGGGCCGGGGAGCTGTTTTTT
TRBJ1-6	TRBV25-1	NA	NA	CASSPDGGRRYSPLHF	TGTGCCAGCAGTCCCGACGGTGGGCGTCGATATTCACCCCTCCACTTT
TRBJ2-3	TRBV10-2	NA	TRBD1	CASAGQGITDTQYF	TGCGCCAGCGCCGGACAGGGGATCACAGATACGCAGTATTTT
TRBJ1-3	TRBV7-9	NA	NA	CASSHNTIYF	TGTGCGAGCAGCCACAACACCATATATTTT
TRBJ1-1	TRBV2	NA	TRBD1	CASSEIRQGAAFF	TGTGCCAGCAGTGAAATCCGACAGGGGGCGGCTTTCTTT
TRBJ2-5	TRBV19	few	NA	CAGLAHQGETQYF	TGTGCCGGGCTAGCGCACCAAGGCGAGACCCAGTACTTC
TRBJ2-7	TRBV29-1	many	TRBD2	CSVEVPGLAGLYEQYF	TGCAGCGTTGAAGTTCCGGGACTAGCGGGACTGTACGAGCAGTACTTC
TRBJ1-1	TRBV6-1	NA	NA	CASRWPEAFF	TGTGCCAGCAGGTGGCCTGAAGCTTTCTTT
TRBJ2-5	TRBV9	NA	NA	CASSAWSSAKETQYF	TGTGCCAGCAGCGCCTGGTCTAGCGCTAAAGAGACCCAGTACTTC
TRBJ1-1	TRBV7-8	many	NA	CASSLTDGTEAFF	TGTGCCAGCAGCCTAACGGATGGCACTGAAGCTTTCTTT
TRBJ2-7	TRBV29-1	NA	TRBD1	CSVEGIQGADYEQYF	TGCAGCGTTGAAGGGATACAGGGGGCGGACTACGAGCAGTACTTC
TRBJ2-7	TRBV5-1	NA	TRBD2	CASSPERESYEQYF	TGTGCCAGCAGCCCGGAGCGGGAGTCCTACGAGCAGTACTTC